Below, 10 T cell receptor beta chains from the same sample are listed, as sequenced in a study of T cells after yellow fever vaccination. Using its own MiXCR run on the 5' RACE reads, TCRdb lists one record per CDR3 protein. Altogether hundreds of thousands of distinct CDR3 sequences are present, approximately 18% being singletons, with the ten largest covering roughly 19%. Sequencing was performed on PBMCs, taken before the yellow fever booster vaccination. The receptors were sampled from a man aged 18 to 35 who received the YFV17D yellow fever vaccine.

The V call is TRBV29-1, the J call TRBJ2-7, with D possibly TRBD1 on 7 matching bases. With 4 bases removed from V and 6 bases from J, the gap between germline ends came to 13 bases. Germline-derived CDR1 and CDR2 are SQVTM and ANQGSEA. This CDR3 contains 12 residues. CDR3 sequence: CSVVGQGGEQYF. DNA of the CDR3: TGCAGCGTTGTAGGGCAGGGGGGCGAGCAGTACTTC.

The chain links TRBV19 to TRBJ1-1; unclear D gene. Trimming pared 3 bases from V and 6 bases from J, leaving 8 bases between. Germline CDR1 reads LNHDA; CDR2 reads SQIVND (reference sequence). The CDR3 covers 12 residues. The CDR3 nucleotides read TGTGCCAGTAGTATGGGTAGGGCTGAAGCTTTCTTT. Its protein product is CASSMGRAEAFF.

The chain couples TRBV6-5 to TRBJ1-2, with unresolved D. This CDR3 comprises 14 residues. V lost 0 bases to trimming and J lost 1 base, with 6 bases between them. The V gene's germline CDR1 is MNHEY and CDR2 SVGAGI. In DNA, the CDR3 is TGTGCCAGCAGTTACTCAACCGATAACTATGGCTACACCTTC. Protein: CASSYSTDNYGYTF.

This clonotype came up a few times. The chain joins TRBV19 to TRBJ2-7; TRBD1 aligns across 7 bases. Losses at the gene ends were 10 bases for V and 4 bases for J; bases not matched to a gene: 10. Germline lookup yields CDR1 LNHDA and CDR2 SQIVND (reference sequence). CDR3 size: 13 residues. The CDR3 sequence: CATSLRDRYEQYF. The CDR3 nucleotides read TGTGCCACCTCACTCCGGGACAGATACGAGCAGTACTTC.

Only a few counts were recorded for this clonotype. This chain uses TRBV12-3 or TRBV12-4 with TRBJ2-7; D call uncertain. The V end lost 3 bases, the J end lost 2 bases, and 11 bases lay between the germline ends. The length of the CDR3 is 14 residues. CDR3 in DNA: TGTGCCAGCAGTTTTGGCCGGGTACCCTACGAGCAGTACTTC. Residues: CASSFGRVPYEQYF.

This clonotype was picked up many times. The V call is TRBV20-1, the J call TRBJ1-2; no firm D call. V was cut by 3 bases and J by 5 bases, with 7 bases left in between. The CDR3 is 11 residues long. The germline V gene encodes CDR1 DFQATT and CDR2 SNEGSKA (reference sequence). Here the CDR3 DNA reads TGCAGTGCTAGCTTGGATTATGGCTACACCTTC. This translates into CSASLDYGYTF.

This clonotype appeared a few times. The CDR3 region has the DNA TGTGCCAGCAGCGTGAGGGACGGAGAGACCCAGTACTTC. It encodes CASSVRDGETQYF. The genes are TRBV9 and TRBJ2-5; the D call may be TRBD1 or TRBD2 (5 bases each). This CDR3 has 13 residues. V was shortened by 2 bases and J by 4 bases, with 9 bases between the two germline ends. Germline CDR1 is SGDLS and CDR2 is YYNGEE.

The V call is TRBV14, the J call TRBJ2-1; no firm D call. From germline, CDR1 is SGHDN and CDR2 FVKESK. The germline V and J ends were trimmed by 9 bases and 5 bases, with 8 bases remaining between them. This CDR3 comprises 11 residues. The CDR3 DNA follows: TGTGCCAGGCCGACGGACAATGAGCAGTTCTTC. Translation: CARPTDNEQFF.

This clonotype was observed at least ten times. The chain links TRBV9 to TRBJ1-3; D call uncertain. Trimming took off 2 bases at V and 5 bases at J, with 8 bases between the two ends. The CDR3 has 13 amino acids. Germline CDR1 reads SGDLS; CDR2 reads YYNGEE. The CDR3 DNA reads TGTGCCAGCAGCGTCCCCGGGAGAAACACCATATATTTT. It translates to CASSVPGRNTIYF.

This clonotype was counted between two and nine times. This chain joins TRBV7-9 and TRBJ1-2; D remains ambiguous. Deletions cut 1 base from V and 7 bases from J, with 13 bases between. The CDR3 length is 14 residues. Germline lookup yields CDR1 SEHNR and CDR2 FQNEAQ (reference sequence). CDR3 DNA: TGTGCCAGCAGCTTAGAAGGCAGGAGGGCTGGCTACACCTTC. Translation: CASSLEGRRAGYTF.